These T cell receptor beta chains were read from a single sample in a study of technical replicates of blood from a handful of donors. Method: immunoSEQ multiplex PCR; TCRdb's copy keeps in-frame clones and lacks some. In the table there are around 50,000 clones, approximately 94% of which are singletons. Input material: T cells isolated from PBMCs. All receptors derive from a human donor in good health. The CDR3 runs from the conserved cysteine through the conserved F or W. The order of the fields is clone size, V gene, D gene, J gene, CDR3 protein, CDR3 DNA. A D gene is named only where the DNA matches it firmly. Rows may omit the clone size; those that give it use once, few, many or a size class.

clone_size: NA
v_call: TRBV5-1
d_call: TRBD1
j_call: TRBJ1-2
cdr3_aa: CASSLRQGNHYGYTF
cdr3_nt: TGCGCCAGCAGCTTGCGACAGGGAAATCACTATGGCTACACCTTC

clone_size: NA
v_call: TRBV28
d_call: TRBD1
j_call: TRBJ1-4
cdr3_aa: CASTWTGTNEKLFF
cdr3_nt: TGTGCCAGCACCTGGACAGGGACTAATGAAAAACTGTTTTTT

clone_size: NA
v_call: TRBV5-5
d_call: NA
j_call: TRBJ1-2
cdr3_aa: CASSLGDIIYGYTF
cdr3_nt: TGTGCCAGCAGCTTGGGGGACATAATCTATGGCTACACCTTC

clone_size: NA
v_call: TRBV10-3
d_call: NA
j_call: TRBJ2-1
cdr3_aa: CAISESRDSYNEQFF
cdr3_nt: TGTGCCATCAGTGAGTCGAGGGATTCCTACAATGAGCAGTTCTTC

clone_size: NA
v_call: TRBV7-9
d_call: NA
j_call: TRBJ1-5
cdr3_aa: CASSFSGYSEGNQPQHF
cdr3_nt: TGTGCCAGCAGCTTTTCAGGCTACTCTGAGGGAAATCAGCCCCAGCATTTT

clone_size: NA
v_call: TRBV12-5
d_call: TRBD1
j_call: TRBJ1-5
cdr3_aa: CASGTPGQGFNQPQHF
cdr3_nt: TGTGCTAGTGGCACTCCGGGACAGGGGTTTAATCAGCCCCAGCATTTT

clone_size: NA
v_call: TRBV29-1
d_call: NA
j_call: TRBJ2-1
cdr3_aa: CSVEERIFDEQFF
cdr3_nt: TGCAGCGTTGAAGAGAGGATTTTCGATGAGCAGTTCTTC

clone_size: NA
v_call: TRBV7-9
d_call: TRBD1
j_call: TRBJ1-4
cdr3_aa: CASSPGQGTEKLFF
cdr3_nt: TGTGCCAGCAGCCCGGGACAGGGGACGGAAAAACTGTTTTTT

clone_size: NA
v_call: TRBV9
d_call: NA
j_call: TRBJ1-2
cdr3_aa: CASSEGQPANYGYTF
cdr3_nt: TGTGCCAGCAGCGAAGGACAGCCCGCGAACTATGGCTACACCTTC

clone_size: few
v_call: TRBV11-2
d_call: NA
j_call: TRBJ1-5
cdr3_aa: CASSLGHNQPQHF
cdr3_nt: TGTGCCAGCAGCTTAGGTCATAATCAGCCCCAGCATTTT

clone_size: NA
v_call: TRBV5-6
d_call: TRBD2
j_call: TRBJ2-7
cdr3_aa: CASSTTSGSDEQYF
cdr3_nt: TGTGCCAGCAGTACTACTAGCGGGAGCGACGAGCAGTACTTC

clone_size: NA
v_call: TRBV7-2
d_call: TRBD1
j_call: TRBJ1-2
cdr3_aa: CASSLDRTGGTLNYGYTF
cdr3_nt: TGTGCCAGCAGCTTAGACAGGACAGGGGGGACTCTTAACTATGGCTACACCTTC

clone_size: NA
v_call: TRBV7-6
d_call: NA
j_call: TRBJ1-5
cdr3_aa: CASSLDWSGNQPQHF
cdr3_nt: TGTGCCAGCAGCTTAGACTGGTCAGGGAATCAGCCCCAGCATTTT

clone_size: once
v_call: TRBV10-3
d_call: NA
j_call: TRBJ2-7
cdr3_aa: CAISESTATYEQYF
cdr3_nt: TGTGCCATCAGTGAGTCTACCGCTACCTACGAGCAGTACTTC

clone_size: NA
v_call: TRBV5-4
d_call: NA
j_call: TRBJ1-1
cdr3_aa: CASSPRTTNTEAFF
cdr3_nt: TGTGCCAGCAGCCCACGGACAACGAACACTGAAGCTTTCTTT

clone_size: NA
v_call: TRBV6-5
d_call: TRBD2
j_call: TRBJ2-1
cdr3_aa: CASSYKAGVINEQFF
cdr3_nt: TGTGCCAGCAGTTATAAAGCGGGAGTGATCAATGAGCAGTTCTTC

clone_size: NA
v_call: TRBV11-2
d_call: TRBD1
j_call: TRBJ1-1
cdr3_aa: CASSFQTGTGGTEAFF
cdr3_nt: TGTGCCAGCAGCTTCCAAACCGGGACAGGGGGCACTGAAGCTTTCTTT

clone_size: NA
v_call: TRBV11-2
d_call: TRBD1
j_call: TRBJ2-5
cdr3_aa: CASRTAGGTQYF
cdr3_nt: TGTGCCAGCAGGACGGCAGGGGGGACCCAGTACTTC

clone_size: once
v_call: TRBV9
d_call: NA
j_call: TRBJ1-2
cdr3_aa: CASSVVEGDYTF
cdr3_nt: TGTGCCAGCAGCGTAGTTGAGGGAGACTACACCTTC

clone_size: NA
v_call: TRBV9
d_call: TRBD1
j_call: TRBJ2-1
cdr3_aa: CASSLRDRSSYNEQFF
cdr3_nt: TGTGCCAGCAGCCTCCGGGACAGAAGCTCCTACAATGAGCAGTTCTTC

clone_size: NA
v_call: TRBV5-1
d_call: NA
j_call: TRBJ1-1
cdr3_aa: CASSLGHRVPMNTEAFF
cdr3_nt: TGCGCCAGCAGCTTGGGGCACAGGGTTCCGATGAACACTGAAGCTTTCTTT

clone_size: NA
v_call: TRBV9
d_call: TRBD2
j_call: TRBJ2-4
cdr3_aa: CASSVGQREREIAKNIQYF
cdr3_nt: TGTGCCAGCAGCGTAGGCCAGCGGGAGAGAGAAATAGCCAAAAACATTCAGTACTTC

clone_size: NA
v_call: TRBV7-6
d_call: NA
j_call: TRBJ2-7
cdr3_aa: CASSENRVHEQYF
cdr3_nt: TGTGCCAGCAGCGAGAACCGCGTGCACGAGCAGTACTTC

clone_size: NA
v_call: TRBV28
d_call: NA
j_call: TRBJ1-4
cdr3_aa: CASSRRDEKLFF
cdr3_nt: TGTGCCAGCAGTAGGAGGGATGAAAAACTGTTTTTT

clone_size: NA
v_call: TRBV5-1
d_call: TRBD1
j_call: TRBJ1-5
cdr3_aa: CASSYTGGGNQPQHF
cdr3_nt: TGCGCCAGCAGCTATACAGGGGGAGGAAATCAGCCCCAGCATTTT

clone_size: NA
v_call: TRBV7-8
d_call: TRBD1
j_call: TRBJ1-3
cdr3_aa: CASSFNRGFSVRSGNTIYF
cdr3_nt: TGTGCCAGCAGCTTTAACAGGGGTTTTAGTGTTCGCTCTGGAAACACCATATATTTT

clone_size: NA
v_call: TRBV9
d_call: TRBD2
j_call: TRBJ2-1
cdr3_aa: CASSDTSGGHNEQFF
cdr3_nt: TGTGCCAGCAGTGATACTAGCGGGGGCCACAATGAGCAGTTCTTC

clone_size: NA
v_call: TRBV7-9
d_call: TRBD1
j_call: TRBJ2-5
cdr3_aa: CASSRQGSGKTQYF
cdr3_nt: TGTGCCAGCAGCAGACAGGGTTCGGGGAAGACCCAGTACTTC

clone_size: NA
v_call: TRBV7-9
d_call: TRBD2
j_call: TRBJ2-1
cdr3_aa: CASSSERGLSKNNEQFF
cdr3_nt: TGTGCCAGCAGCTCGGAGCGGGGGCTATCCAAGAACAATGAGCAGTTCTTC

clone_size: NA
v_call: TRBV14
d_call: NA
j_call: TRBJ2-5
cdr3_aa: CASSQDAFESGSGETQYF
cdr3_nt: TGTGCCAGCAGCCAAGATGCGTTTGAGTCAGGGTCTGGGGAGACCCAGTACTTC

clone_size: NA
v_call: TRBV5-1
d_call: NA
j_call: TRBJ1-1
cdr3_aa: CASSLAVHSSNTEAFF
cdr3_nt: TGCGCCAGCAGCTTGGCAGTACATAGCTCGAACACTGAAGCTTTCTTT

clone_size: NA
v_call: TRBV10-1
d_call: TRBD2
j_call: TRBJ2-7
cdr3_aa: CASSGPRGSYEQYF
cdr3_nt: TGCGCCAGCAGCGGCCCGCGGGGGTCCTACGAGCAGTACTTC

clone_size: NA
v_call: TRBV6-5
d_call: NA
j_call: TRBJ1-1
cdr3_aa: CASSYWQGPMNTEAFF
cdr3_nt: TGTGCCAGCAGTTACTGGCAGGGCCCGATGAACACTGAAGCTTTCTTT

clone_size: NA
v_call: TRBV7-9
d_call: NA
j_call: TRBJ2-7
cdr3_aa: CASSDPVSPAYEQYF
cdr3_nt: TGTGCCAGCAGCGATCCGGTGAGTCCGGCCTACGAGCAGTACTTC

clone_size: NA
v_call: TRBV5-1
d_call: NA
j_call: TRBJ1-4
cdr3_aa: CASSSGTREEKLFF
cdr3_nt: TGCGCCAGCAGCTCGGGGACTAGGGAAGAAAAACTGTTTTTT

clone_size: NA
v_call: TRBV5-1
d_call: TRBD1
j_call: TRBJ1-6
cdr3_aa: CASKGQGGNSPLHF
cdr3_nt: TGCGCCAGCAAGGGACAGGGCGGTAATTCACCCCTCCACTTT

clone_size: once
v_call: TRBV28
d_call: TRBD1
j_call: TRBJ2-2
cdr3_aa: CASRLRDRVTGELFF
cdr3_nt: TGTGCCAGCAGACTCCGGGACAGGGTTACCGGGGAGCTGTTTTTT

clone_size: NA
v_call: TRBV29-1
d_call: NA
j_call: TRBJ1-2
cdr3_aa: CSVGPSSGAGGYTF
cdr3_nt: TGCAGCGTTGGGCCAAGTAGTGGCGCGGGTGGCTACACCTTC

clone_size: NA
v_call: TRBV5-4
d_call: TRBD2
j_call: TRBJ2-7
cdr3_aa: CASSPGLAAYEQYF
cdr3_nt: TGTGCCAGCAGCCCCGGACTAGCCGCATACGAGCAGTACTTC

clone_size: once
v_call: TRBV11-2
d_call: NA
j_call: TRBJ2-4
cdr3_aa: CASSLLGVVAKNIQYF
cdr3_nt: TGTGCCAGCAGCCTGTTGGGCGTTGTAGCCAAAAACATTCAGTACTTC

clone_size: NA
v_call: TRBV7-9
d_call: NA
j_call: TRBJ2-5
cdr3_aa: CASSPMTRLTETQYF
cdr3_nt: TGTGCCAGCAGCCCTATGACTAGATTAACGGAGACCCAGTACTTC

clone_size: NA
v_call: TRBV28
d_call: TRBD1
j_call: TRBJ1-2
cdr3_aa: CASSPSTGGGYGYTF
cdr3_nt: TGTGCCAGCAGCCCCTCGACAGGGGGAGGCTATGGCTACACCTTC